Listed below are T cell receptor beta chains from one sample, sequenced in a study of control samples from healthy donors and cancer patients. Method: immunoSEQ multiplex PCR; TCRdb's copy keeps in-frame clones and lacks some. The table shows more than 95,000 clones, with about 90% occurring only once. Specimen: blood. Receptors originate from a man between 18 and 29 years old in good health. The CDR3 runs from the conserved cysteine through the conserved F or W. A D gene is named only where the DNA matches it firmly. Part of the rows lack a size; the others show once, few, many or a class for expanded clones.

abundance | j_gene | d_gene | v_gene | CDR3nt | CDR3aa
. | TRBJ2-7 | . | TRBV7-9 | TGTGCCAGCGAGGGCGAGACAGCTCCCTACGAGCAGTACTTC | CASEGETAPYEQYF
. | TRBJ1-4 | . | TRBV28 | TGTGCCAGCAGCCCCGTGGGGGAACTGTTTTTT | CASSPVGELFF
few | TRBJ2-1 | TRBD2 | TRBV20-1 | TGCAGTGCTAGTAGCGGGAGCTCCTACAATGAGCAGTTCTTC | CSASSGSSYNEQFF
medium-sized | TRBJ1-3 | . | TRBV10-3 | TGTGCCTCGGAACAGGAGAGCTCTGGAAACACCATATATTTT | CASEQESSGNTIYF
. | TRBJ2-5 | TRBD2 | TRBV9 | TGTGCATCTGGGAGCGGGAGGGAGACCCAGTACTTC | CASGSGRETQYF
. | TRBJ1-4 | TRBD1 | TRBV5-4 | TGTGCCAGCAGCGCCGGGACAGATGAAAAACTGTTTTTT | CASSAGTDEKLFF
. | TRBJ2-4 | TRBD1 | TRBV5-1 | TGCGCCAGCAGGGGAACAGGGGGCAACATTCAGTACTTC | CASRGTGGNIQYF
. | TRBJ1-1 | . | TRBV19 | TGTGCCAGCACACAGGGAAGGGGCACTGAAGCTTTCTTT | CASTQGRGTEAFF
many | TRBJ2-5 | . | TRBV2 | TGTGCCAGCAGGGGATTCAGGGTCGGAGAGACCCAGTACTTC | CASRGFRVGETQYF
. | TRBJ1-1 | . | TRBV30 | TGTGCCTGGAGTGTAAGTCCTGTCGGGGCTTTCTTT | CAWSVSPVGAFF
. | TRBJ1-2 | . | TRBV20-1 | TGCAGTGCTAGTACGTCAGACTATGGCTACACCTTC | CSASTSDYGYTF
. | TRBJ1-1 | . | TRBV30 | TGTGCCTGGAGTAGCGGGGCGGGGAGCGGCGCTGAAGCTTTCTTT | CAWSSGAGSGAEAFF
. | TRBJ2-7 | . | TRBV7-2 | TGTGCCAGCAGCTTAAGGGTCGACAGAACCTACGAGCAGTACTTC | CASSLRVDRTYEQYF
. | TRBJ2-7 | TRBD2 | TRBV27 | TGTGCCAGCAGTTACCTAGCGGGAGTACCCTACGAGCAGTACTTC | CASSYLAGVPYEQYF
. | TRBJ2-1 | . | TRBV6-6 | TGTGCCAGCAGTCGATCCAGCGCCTACAATGAGCAGTTCTTC | CASSRSSAYNEQFF
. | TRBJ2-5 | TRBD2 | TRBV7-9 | TGTGCCAGCAGCTTAGACCGACTAGCCTGGGAGACCCAGTACTTC | CASSLDRLAWETQYF
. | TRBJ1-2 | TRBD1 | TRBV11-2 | TGTGCCAGCAGCTTAACAGGGGTCGACTATGGCTACACCTTC | CASSLTGVDYGYTF
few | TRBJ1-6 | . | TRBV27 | TGTGCCAGCAGTTTAGGGGCCGGGGGGTCCCTTAATTCACCCCTCCACTTT | CASSLGAGGSLNSPLHF
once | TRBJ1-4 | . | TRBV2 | TGTGCCAGCAGGGTTCGGACTAATGAAAAACTGTTTTTT | CASRVRTNEKLFF
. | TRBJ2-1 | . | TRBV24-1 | TGTGCCACCAGTGATCCCAAAACGTCCTACAATGAGCAGTTCTTC | CATSDPKTSYNEQFF
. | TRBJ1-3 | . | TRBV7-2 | TGTGCCAGCAGCTCGTTGACAGGACCTGGAAACACCATATATTTT | CASSSLTGPGNTIYF
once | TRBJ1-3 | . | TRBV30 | TGTGCCTGGAGTCTGGTTGGAAACACCATATATTTT | CAWSLVGNTIYF
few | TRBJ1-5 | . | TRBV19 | TGTGCCAGTAGTACCCAGGACGGTCAGCCCCAGCATTTT | CASSTQDGQPQHF
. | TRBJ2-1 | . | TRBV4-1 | TGCGCCAGCAGCCTCGGGCGAGGGGGCAATGAGCAGTTCTTC | CASSLGRGGNEQFF
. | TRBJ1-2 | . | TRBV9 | TGTGCCAGCAGCGTAGCTGGGGAGAGCTATGGCTACACCTTC | CASSVAGESYGYTF
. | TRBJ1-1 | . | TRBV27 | TGTGCCAGCAACGAAGCGGGGGGGCCTAGGAACACTGAAGCTTTCTTT | CASNEAGGPRNTEAFF
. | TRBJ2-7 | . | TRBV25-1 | TGTGCCAGCAGTGATGTACAGGCCCACGAGCAGTACTTC | CASSDVQAHEQYF
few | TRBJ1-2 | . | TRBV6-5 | TGTGCCAGCAGTCTGGGTCTTTTCTATGGCTACACCTTC | CASSLGLFYGYTF
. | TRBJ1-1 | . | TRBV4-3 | TGCGCCAGCAGCCAAGCCAACTCCCGAACCGGGACCGGCGGGTTAGGCGCTTTCTTT | CASSQANSRTGTGGLGAFF
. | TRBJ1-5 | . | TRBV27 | TGTGCCAGCAGTTTGTACTACAGGGTCGGTCAGCCCCAGCATTTT | CASSLYYRVGQPQHF
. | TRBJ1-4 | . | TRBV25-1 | TGTGCCAGCAGTGATGGGGGGGCGCATTTCAACGTTCAGGAAAAACTGTTTTTT | CASSDGGAHFNVQEKLFF
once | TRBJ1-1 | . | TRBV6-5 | TGTGCCAGCAGTTACTCGAATTACGGGGCCGAAGCTTTCTTT | CASSYSNYGAEAFF
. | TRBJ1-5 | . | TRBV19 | TGTGCCAGTAGTATACGGACAAATCAGCCCCAGCATTTT | CASSIRTNQPQHF
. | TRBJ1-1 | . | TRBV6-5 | TGTGCCAGCAGAGCCCAAGGGGGTGCGAACACTGAAGCTTTCTTT | CASRAQGGANTEAFF
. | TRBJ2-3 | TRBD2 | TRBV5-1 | TGCGCCAGCAGCCCCGGACTAGCGAGGGATACGCAGTATTTT | CASSPGLARDTQYF
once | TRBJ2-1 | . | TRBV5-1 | TGCGCCAGCAGCCGTCGTTTGGGGGGAGGCACCTACAATGAGCAGTTCTTC | CASSRRLGGGTYNEQFF
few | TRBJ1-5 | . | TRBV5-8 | TGTGCCAGCCTCCATAGCAATCAGCCCCAGCATTTT | CASLHSNQPQHF
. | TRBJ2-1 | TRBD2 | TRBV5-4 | TGTGCCAGCAGCTCGGGACTAGCCTACAATGAGCAGTTCTTC | CASSSGLAYNEQFF
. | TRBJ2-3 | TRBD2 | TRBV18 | TGTGCCAGCTCACGGGGGAGGGGCACAGATACGCAGTATTTT | CASSRGRGTDTQYF
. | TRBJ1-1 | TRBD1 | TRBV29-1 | TGCAGCGCTAGGACAGGGGACACTGAAGCTTTCTTT | CSARTGDTEAFF
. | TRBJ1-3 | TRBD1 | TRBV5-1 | TGCGCCAGCACCAATCGACAGGGCGAAAACACCATATATTTT | CASTNRQGENTIYF
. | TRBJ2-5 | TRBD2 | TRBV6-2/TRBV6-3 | TGTGCCAGCAGTTACGACCCGATAGCGGGAGGGGAGGAGACCCAGTACTTC | CASSYDPIAGGEETQYF
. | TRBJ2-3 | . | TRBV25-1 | TGTGCCAGCAGGACGAATGTCCGGGGAAGGAATACGCAGTATTTT | CASRTNVRGRNTQYF
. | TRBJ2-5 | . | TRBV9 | TGTGCCAGCAGCTTAAGACGCGGGTCTGATGAGACCCAGTACTTC | CASSLRRGSDETQYF
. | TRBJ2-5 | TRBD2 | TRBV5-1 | TGCGCCAGCAGACCAGCGGGAGGGTCCGAGACCCAGTACTTC | CASRPAGGSETQYF
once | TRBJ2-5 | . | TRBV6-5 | TGTGCCAGCAGTTTGACCGGACTACGGTACCAAGAGACCCAGTACTTC | CASSLTGLRYQETQYF
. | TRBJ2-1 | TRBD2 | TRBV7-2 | TGTGCCAGCAGCGCCATAGGAGAAATAGCGGGAATCTACAATGAGCAGTTCTTC | CASSAIGEIAGIYNEQFF
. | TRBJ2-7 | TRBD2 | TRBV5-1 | TGCGCCAGCAGCCTTAGCGGGGGCTACGAGCAGTACTTC | CASSLSGGYEQYF
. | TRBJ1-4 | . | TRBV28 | TGTGCCAGCGATCAGGGACCCGCAACTAATGAAAAACTGTTTTTT | CASDQGPATNEKLFF
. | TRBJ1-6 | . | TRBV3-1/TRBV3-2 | TGTGCCAGCAGCCAAGAGTATTCACCCCTCCACTTT | CASSQEYSPLHF
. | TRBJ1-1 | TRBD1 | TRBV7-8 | TGTGCCAGTAACAGGGGAAGCAACACTGAAGCTTTCTTT | CASNRGSNTEAFF